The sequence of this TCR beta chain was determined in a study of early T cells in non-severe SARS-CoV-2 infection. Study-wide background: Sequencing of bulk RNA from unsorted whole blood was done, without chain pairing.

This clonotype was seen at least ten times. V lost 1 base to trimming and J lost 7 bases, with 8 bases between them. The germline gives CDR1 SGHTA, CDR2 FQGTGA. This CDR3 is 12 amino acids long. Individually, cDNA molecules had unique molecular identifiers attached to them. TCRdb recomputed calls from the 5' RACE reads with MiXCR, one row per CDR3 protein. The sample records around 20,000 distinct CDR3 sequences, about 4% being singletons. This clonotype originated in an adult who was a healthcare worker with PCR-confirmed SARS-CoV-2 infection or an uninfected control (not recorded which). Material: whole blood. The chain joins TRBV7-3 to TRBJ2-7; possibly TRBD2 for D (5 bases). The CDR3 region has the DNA TGTGCCAGCAGCTTAATTGGCGGGGAGCAGTACTTC. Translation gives CASSLIGGEQYF.